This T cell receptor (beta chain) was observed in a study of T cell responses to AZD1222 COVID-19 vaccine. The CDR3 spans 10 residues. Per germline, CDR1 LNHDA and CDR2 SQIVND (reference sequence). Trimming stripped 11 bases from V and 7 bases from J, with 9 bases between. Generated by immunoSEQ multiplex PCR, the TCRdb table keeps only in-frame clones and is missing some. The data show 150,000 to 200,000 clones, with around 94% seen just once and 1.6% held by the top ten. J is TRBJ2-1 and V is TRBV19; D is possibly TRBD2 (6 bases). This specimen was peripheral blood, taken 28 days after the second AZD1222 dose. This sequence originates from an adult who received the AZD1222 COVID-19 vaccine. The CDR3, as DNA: TGTGCCTCGGGGGAGAATGAGCAGTTCTTC. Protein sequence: CASGENEQFF.